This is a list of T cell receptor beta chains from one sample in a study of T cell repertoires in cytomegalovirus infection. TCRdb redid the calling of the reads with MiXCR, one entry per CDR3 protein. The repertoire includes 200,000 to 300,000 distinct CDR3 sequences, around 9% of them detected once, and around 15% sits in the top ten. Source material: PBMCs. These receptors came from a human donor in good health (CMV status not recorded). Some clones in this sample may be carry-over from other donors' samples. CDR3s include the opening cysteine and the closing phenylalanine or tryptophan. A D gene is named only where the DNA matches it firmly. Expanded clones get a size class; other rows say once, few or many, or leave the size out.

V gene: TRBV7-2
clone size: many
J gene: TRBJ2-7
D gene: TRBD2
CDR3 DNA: TGTGCCAGCAGCTCTACCGGGACTAGCGGGGGAAGCTCCTACGAGCAGTACTTC
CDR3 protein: CASSSTGTSGGSSYEQYF

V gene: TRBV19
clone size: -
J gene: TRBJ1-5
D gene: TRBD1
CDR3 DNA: TGTGCCAGCCGGGGACAGGGTTTTCAGCCCCAGCATTTT
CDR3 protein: CASRGQGFQPQHF

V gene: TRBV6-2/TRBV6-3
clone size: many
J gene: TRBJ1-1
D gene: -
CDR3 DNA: TGTGCCAGCAGACGTACCGGCGACAGAAACACTGAAGCTTTCTTT
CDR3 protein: CASRRTGDRNTEAFF

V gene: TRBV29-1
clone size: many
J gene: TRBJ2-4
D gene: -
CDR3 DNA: TGCAGCGTTGTAGGACAGCCCAAAAACATTCAGTACTTC
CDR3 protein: CSVVGQPKNIQYF

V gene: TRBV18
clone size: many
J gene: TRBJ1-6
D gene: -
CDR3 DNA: TGTGCCAGCTCACCACCGGTACCGAATTCACCCCTCCACTTT
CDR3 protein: CASSPPVPNSPLHF

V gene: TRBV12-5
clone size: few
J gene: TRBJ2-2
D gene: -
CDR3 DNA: TGTGCTAGTGGTTTCAGGGGCCGGGAGCTGTTTTTT
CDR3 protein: CASGFRGRELFF

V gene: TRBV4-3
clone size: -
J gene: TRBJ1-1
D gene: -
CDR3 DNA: TGCGCCAGCAGCCAGACCAGGGGTCTGAACACTGAAGCTTTCTTT
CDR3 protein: CASSQTRGLNTEAFF

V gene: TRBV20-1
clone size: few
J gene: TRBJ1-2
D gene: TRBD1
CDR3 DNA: TGCAGTGCTAGGGGACAGGGTGGGGGAGATAACTATGGCTACACCTTC
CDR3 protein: CSARGQGGGDNYGYTF

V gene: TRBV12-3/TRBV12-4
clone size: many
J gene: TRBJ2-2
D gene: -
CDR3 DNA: TGTGCCAGCAGCCATAAAGCGGGCCCCGCGAACACCGGGGAGCTGTTTTTT
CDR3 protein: CASSHKAGPANTGELFF

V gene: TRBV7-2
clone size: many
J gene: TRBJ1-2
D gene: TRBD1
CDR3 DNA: TGTGCCAGCAGCTCGGGACAGGGGAGGACTGGCTACACCTTC
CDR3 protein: CASSSGQGRTGYTF

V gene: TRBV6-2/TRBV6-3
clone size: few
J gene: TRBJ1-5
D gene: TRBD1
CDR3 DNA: TGTGCCAGCAGTTCCAACAGGGGGCAGGAGCCCCAGCATTTT
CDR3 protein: CASSSNRGQEPQHF

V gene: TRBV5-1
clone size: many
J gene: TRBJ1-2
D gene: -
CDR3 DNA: TGCGCCAGCAGCCCCAATTCTGACAACTATGGCTACACCTTC
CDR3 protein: CASSPNSDNYGYTF

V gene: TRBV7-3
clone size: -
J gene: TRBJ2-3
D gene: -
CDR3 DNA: TGTGCCAGCAGTGATCGAGGGTTTCAAGATACGCAGTATTTT
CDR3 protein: CASSDRGFQDTQYF

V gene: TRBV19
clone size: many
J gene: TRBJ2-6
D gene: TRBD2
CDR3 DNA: TGTGCCACTAGAGGGGCGGGGGCTGGGGCCAACGTCCTGACTTTC
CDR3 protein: CATRGAGAGANVLTF

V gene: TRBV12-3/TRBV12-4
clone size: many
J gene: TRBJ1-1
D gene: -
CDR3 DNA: TGTGCCAGCAGTTTGAACAGGGCCGCTTTCTTT
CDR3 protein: CASSLNRAAFF

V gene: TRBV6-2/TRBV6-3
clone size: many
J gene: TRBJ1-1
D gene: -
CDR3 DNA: TGTGCCAGCAGTACCTACAGGGCTACAATGAACACTGAAGCTTTCTTT
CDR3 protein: CASSTYRATMNTEAFF

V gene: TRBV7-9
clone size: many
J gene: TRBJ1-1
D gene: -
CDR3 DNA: TGTGCCAGCAGCTTAGACTGGGGGACTGAAGCTTTCTTT
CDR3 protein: CASSLDWGTEAFF

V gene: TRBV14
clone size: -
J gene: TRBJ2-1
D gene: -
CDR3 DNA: TGTGCCAGCAGCCAAGCGGGCTCCTACAATGAGCAGTTCTTC
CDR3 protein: CASSQAGSYNEQFF

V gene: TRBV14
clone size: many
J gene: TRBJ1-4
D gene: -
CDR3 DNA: TGTGCCAGCAGTACTACCCAGGGAAGATATGAAAAACTGTTTTTT
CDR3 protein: CASSTTQGRYEKLFF

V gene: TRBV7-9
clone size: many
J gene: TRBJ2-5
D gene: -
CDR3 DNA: TGTGCCAGCACCAACGGGGGGACAGGCGGGGTTCAAGAGACCCAGTACTTC
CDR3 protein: CASTNGGTGGVQETQYF

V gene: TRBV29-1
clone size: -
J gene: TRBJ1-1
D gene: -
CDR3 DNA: TGCAGCGTGCTTATGGCCACTGAAGCTTTCTTT
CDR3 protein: CSVLMATEAFF

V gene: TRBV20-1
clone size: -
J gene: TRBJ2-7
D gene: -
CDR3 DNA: TGCAGTGCTAGAAGACAGGCCTTAAACTACGAGCAGTACTTC
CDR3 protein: CSARRQALNYEQYF

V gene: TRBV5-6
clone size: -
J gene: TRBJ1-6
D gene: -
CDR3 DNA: TGTGCCAGCAGCCAAGGTAAACGAGGGACCGCTTATTCACCCCTCCACTTT
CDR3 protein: CASSQGKRGTAYSPLHF

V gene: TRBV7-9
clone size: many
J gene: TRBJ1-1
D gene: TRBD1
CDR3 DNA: TGTGCCAGCAGCAACAGGGGGCAAAACACTGAAGCTTTCTTT
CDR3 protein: CASSNRGQNTEAFF

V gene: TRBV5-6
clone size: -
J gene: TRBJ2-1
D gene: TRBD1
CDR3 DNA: TGTGCCAGCAGCTTGGGGGACAGGCCCTACAATGAGCAGTTCTTC
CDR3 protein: CASSLGDRPYNEQFF

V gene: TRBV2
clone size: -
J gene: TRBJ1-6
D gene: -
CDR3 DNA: TGTGCCAGCAGACAGACAGGAAAGAATTCACCCCTCCACTTT
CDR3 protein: CASRQTGKNSPLHF

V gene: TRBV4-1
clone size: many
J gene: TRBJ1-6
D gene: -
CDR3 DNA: TGTGCCAGCAGCCCGGTAGGGGCGGATAATTCACCCCTCCACTTT
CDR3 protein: CASSPVGADNSPLHF

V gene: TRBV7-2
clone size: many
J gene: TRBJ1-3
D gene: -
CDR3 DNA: TGTGCCAGCAGCTTATCGGGCTACTCTGGAAACACCATATATTTT
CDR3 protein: CASSLSGYSGNTIYF

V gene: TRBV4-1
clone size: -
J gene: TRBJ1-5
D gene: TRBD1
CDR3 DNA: TGCGCCAGCAGCCAAGAGGCGAGCAGGGGGGACCAGCCCCAGCATTTT
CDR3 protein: CASSQEASRGDQPQHF

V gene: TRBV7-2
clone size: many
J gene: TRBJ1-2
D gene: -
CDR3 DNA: TGTGCCAGCAGCCCTCCAGGGATCCACTATGGCTACACCTTC
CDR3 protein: CASSPPGIHYGYTF

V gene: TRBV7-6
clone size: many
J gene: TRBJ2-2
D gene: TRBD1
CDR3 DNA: TGTGCCAGCAGCTTATCACAGGGGATGAGGGAGCTGTTTTTT
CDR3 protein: CASSLSQGMRELFF

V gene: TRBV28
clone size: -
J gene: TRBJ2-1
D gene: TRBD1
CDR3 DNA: TGTGCCAGCAGTTCCGGGACAGTGAAGCAGTTCTTC
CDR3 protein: CASSSGTVKQFF

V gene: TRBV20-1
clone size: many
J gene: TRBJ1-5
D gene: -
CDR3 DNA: TGCAGTGCTTCTCCCCGGGACCCAAATCAGCCCCAGCATTTT
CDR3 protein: CSASPRDPNQPQHF

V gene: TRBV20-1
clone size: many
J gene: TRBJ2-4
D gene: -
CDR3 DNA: TGCAGTGCTAGAGATAGATTTTTGGTCCCGAAGGACGCCAAAAACATTCAGTACTTC
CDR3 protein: CSARDRFLVPKDAKNIQYF

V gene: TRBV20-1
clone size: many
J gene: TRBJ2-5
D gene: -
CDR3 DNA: TGCAGTGCTAGACAGGGGTCGGAGACCCAGTACTTC
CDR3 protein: CSARQGSETQYF

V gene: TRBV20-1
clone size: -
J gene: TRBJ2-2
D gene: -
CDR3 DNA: TGCAGTGCTAGACCTCGGCGCGGGCGAGGCACCGGGGAGCTGTTTTTT
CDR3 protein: CSARPRRGRGTGELFF

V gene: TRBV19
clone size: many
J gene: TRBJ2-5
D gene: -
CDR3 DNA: TGTGCCAGTAGCGAAGGGACCAAGGAGACCCAGTACTTC
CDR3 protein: CASSEGTKETQYF

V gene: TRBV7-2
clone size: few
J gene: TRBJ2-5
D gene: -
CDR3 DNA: TGTGCCAGCAGCTTAGACGGGGGCAAGGGAGAGACCCAGTACTTC
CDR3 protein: CASSLDGGKGETQYF

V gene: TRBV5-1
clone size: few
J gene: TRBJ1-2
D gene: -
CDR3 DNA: TGCGCCAGCAGCCCGAAGGGAGAGGGGGGCTACACCTTC
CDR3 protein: CASSPKGEGGYTF

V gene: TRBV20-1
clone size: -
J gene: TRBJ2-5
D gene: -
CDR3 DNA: TGCAGTGCTAGGCTTGTGGAGACCCAGTACTTC
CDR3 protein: CSARLVETQYF

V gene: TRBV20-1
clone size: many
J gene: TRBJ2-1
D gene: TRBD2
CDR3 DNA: TGCAGTGCCCAAGAACTAGCGGGAACCTACAATGAGCAGTTCTTC
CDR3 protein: CSAQELAGTYNEQFF

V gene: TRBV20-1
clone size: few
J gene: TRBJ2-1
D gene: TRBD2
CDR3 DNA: TGCAGTGCTAGCGGCGGGAGCCACTACAATGAGCAGTTCTTC
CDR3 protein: CSASGGSHYNEQFF

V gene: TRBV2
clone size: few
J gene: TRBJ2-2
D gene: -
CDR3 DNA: TGTGCCAGCAGTGAAATGGAGGGCTTGAACACCGGGGAGCTGTTTTTT
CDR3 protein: CASSEMEGLNTGELFF